This T cell receptor (beta chain) was identified in a study of technical replicates of blood from several donors. This CDR3 spans 15 amino acids. Germline V gives CDR1 SGHRS, CDR2 YFSETQ. Deletions cut 4 bases from V and 5 bases from J, with 18 bases between. The table came from immunoSEQ multiplex PCR; TCRdb's copy has only in-frame clones and leaves some out. The sample contains about 100,000 clones, approximately 96% of which appear only once. The sequence was collected from a human donor in good health. The specimen was T cells isolated from PBMCs. This chain uses TRBV5-1 with TRBJ1-1, with TRBD1 as a possible D gene (5 bases). CDR3 in amino acids: CASSNVGGGWTEAFF. CDR3 bases: TGCGCCAGCAGCAACGTCGGGGGAGGGTGGACTGAAGCTTTCTTT.